This T cell receptor beta chain was observed in a study of shared clonotypes between healthy human individuals. Across the study: A donor's plate count was three for CD4 naive and three for CD4 memory; CD8 naive had two and CD8 memory one.

Worth noting for this clone: Its cognate antigen is unknown. This could be a read error, since a much larger clone is one nucleotide away. The same CDR3 also results from other DNA sequences found in this sample.

The V and J ends lost 0 bases and 5 bases respectively, with 13 bases between them. CDR1 and CDR2 from the germline V gene are LNHDA and SQIVND (reference sequence). CDR3 length equals 15 residues. Study-wide results and caveats: Across a handful of donors, naive CD4 shared roughly 5.1%, naive CD8 more than 3%, memory CD4 over 2%, memory CD8 0.4%.

All donors qualified as healthy HIV-negative adults and had experienced no recent acute infections or vaccinations. Assay used: immunoSEQ multiplex PCR; TCRdb lists only in-frame clones, some missing. The sample holds over a million clones, around three quarters seen once. The sequencing input was memory CD4+ T cells from PBMCs. Subset: CD45RA-negative fraction. The chain joins TRBV19 to TRBJ1-2, with a tentative D call TRBD1 (5 bases). The receptor's source is a man between 18 and 35 years old in good health. Some clones in this sample may be carry-over from other donors' samples. CDR3 in amino acids: CASSIDSAGRYGYTF. DNA for the CDR3: TGTGCCAGTAGTATAGATTCTGCGGGGCGGTATGGCTACACCTTC.